The T cell receptor beta chain described here comes from a study of T-cell reconstitution after alpha-beta-depleted transplantation in children. Unique molecular identifiers were used in preparing the TCRbeta library. TCRdb re-analysed the PCR reads in MiXCR, keeping a single row per CDR3 protein. Of approximately 300,000 distinct CDR3 sequences listed, 9.5% to 13% were seen once; the top ten hold 7.5%. This clonotype appeared many times. CDR1 and CDR2 from the germline V gene are LGHDT and YNNKEL (reference sequence). This CDR3 has 13 residues. With V trimmed by 8 bases and J by 2 bases, 4 bases remained unmatched.

The chain has TRBV3-1 and TRBJ2-7, with 9 bases identical to TRBD1. Sequencing was performed on PBMCs, taken before TCRalphabeta/CD19-depleted stem cell transplant. The receptor's source is a boy under two years old with acute myeloid leukemia, due to receive a stem cell transplant. CDR3 nucleotides: TGTGCCAGCGCAAGACAGGGGGCCTACGAGCAGTACTTC. Protein sequence: CASARQGAYEQYF.